This T cell receptor (beta chain) was obtained from a study of read filtering for tumor transcriptome and immune sequencing. Study at large: Per sample, TCR-region reads ranged about 3.5 to 11 million by IR-seq, about 75 to 1273 by RNA-seq. Overall study results and limits: RNA-seq captured clonotypes less deeply and reliably than IR-seq.

From 300 to 450 ng of RNA, a library with molecular barcoded alpha/delta and beta/gamma adaptors was made. TCRdb passed the reads through MiXCR, listing each CDR3 protein once. The data hold 75,000 to 95,000 distinct CDR3 sequences, with more than 9% observed a single time. The V end was cut by 4 bases, the J end by 4 bases, with 9 bases between. This CDR3 is 12 amino acids long. The V gene's germline CDR1 is SGHRS and CDR2 YFSETQ. There are many counts of this clonotype. The antigen is unknown. The TCR originated in a donor older than 35 with multiple myeloma. The V gene is TRBV5-1, the J gene TRBJ2-7; tentatively, D is TRBD1 or TRBD2 (5 bases each). Sequencing was done on a sample of a population of CD138-negative cells sorted from bone marrow. The DNA for the CDR3 is TGCGCCAGCAGCATCGAGGGGTACGAGCAGTACTTC. This gives the protein CASSIEGYEQYF.